The entry below gives a single T cell receptor beta chain sequence along with its context. Its target is unknown. CDR3 size: 15 residues. Germline V gene data show CDR1 as SGHDT and CDR2 as YYEEEE. Trimming took off 2 bases at V and 1 base at J, with 9 bases between the two ends. The sample is drawn from a study of T cell responses to AZD1222 COVID-19 vaccine. Study at large: Second-dose timings of about 4 or about 12 weeks were pooled.

Produced via immunoSEQ multiplex PCR; TCRdb's table is partial and in-frame only. The sample yields under 200,000 clones, around 95% seen once. Study-level findings and limits: Per reports, nearly half of all spike-specific TCRs target regions that are unmutated in variants. Following two doses of AZD1222, Spike-specific TCR breadth and depth rose. Spike-wide coverage was observed for vaccine-associated CD4 TCRs, with dominant responses at 160-218 and 743-854.

The genes are TRBV5-6 and TRBJ2-2, with D possibly matching TRBD1 (5 bases). The TCR was taken from an adult in good health. The input for sequencing was peripheral blood, taken on day 0 of AZD1222 vaccination. CDR3 loop: CASSFLGQNTGELFF. Written as DNA, the CDR3 is TGTGCCAGCAGCTTTCTCGGACAGAACACCGGGGAGCTGTTTTTT.